This entry concerns a single TCR beta chain. Its antigen is currently not known. Base quality data are lacking; no much larger clone is found one base away. The CDR3 runs 17 amino acids, cysteine and phenylalanine included. Of the read, only the CDR3 DNA is kept; its 51 bases are in frame from base 1. Taken from the germline V gene (reference sequence), the CDR1 and CDR2 loops are LNHDA and SQIVND. Trimming at the junction amounts to 6 bases on V and 0 bases on J, and the germline ends lie 18 bases apart. To demonstrate the VDJtools post-analysis software, the study profiled TCR beta repertoires from the peripheral blood of about 13 young patients with multiple sclerosis. The patients with multiple sclerosis were children and adolescents between roughly 6 and 17 years of age. This entry is derived from a study of post-analysis software for immune sequencing data (dated by TCRdb to between 2014 and 2017). Background for the entire study: The recorded disease courses included relapsing-remitting, secondary progressive and progressive-relapsing multiple sclerosis, and some patients had no subtype annotation. The multiple sclerosis patient repertoires were compared with approximately 11 previously published healthy control repertoires from donors aged roughly 6 to 27 years. A subset of samples was prepared in parallel using single-end sample barcoding, then pooled and co-amplified after Illumina adapter ligation.

Library preparation was by PCR. Sequenced using an Illumina HiSeq 2500. To reduce PCR and sequencing biases, unique molecular identifiers were built into the TCR beta cDNA libraries. Roughly 0.5 million cDNA molecules were obtained per 1 to 10 million input T cells, so each molecule approximated one T cell. The same protocol used for the earlier healthy control dataset was applied to prepare and sequence the patient libraries. Samples belonging to the same batch were prepared together, multiplexed and sequenced on a shared HiSeq lane. On the authors' methods: Raw barcoded reads were processed with MIGEC, discarding single-read molecular identifier groups before consensus assembly and CDR3 extraction. Clonotype tables were post-analysed with VDJtools, normalizing diversity by down-sampling all datasets to the smallest sample size. In repertoire overlap clustering, CDR3 amino acid sequences, but not nucleotide sequences, were matched to correct batch-related cross-sample contamination. TCRdb took the public reads, trimmed them with fastp at Q25, ran MiXCR for clone calling and kept in-frame beta chains. CDR3 protein duplicates are merged, each entry listing the most common genes and DNA. TCRdb's processing, not the authors' own work, is the source of the V and J calls. For this sample the table gives about 800,000 distinct CDR3 sequences, of which roughly 29% were detected only once. The leading ten clones occupy about 0.5% of the sample.

Overall study outcomes, separate from this receptor: Compared with controls, multiple sclerosis patients had significantly lower normalized Chao1 diversity, a finding suggesting substantial peripheral T-cell clonal expansion. The multiple sclerosis patient group was slightly younger than the control group. Significantly higher frequencies in patients than in controls were found for about 5 TRBV segments, including TRBV5-6, TRBV5-1 and TRBV20-1. When samples were clustered directly using the F measure, samples prepared in the same batch co-clustered strongly, which prompted a batch-effect correction.

The sequence links TRBV19 to TRBJ2-4; the D element might be TRBD1 or TRBD2, as each aligns at 5 bases. The receptor was derived from a girl aged 10-17 years with multiple sclerosis. Source material: blood. The DNA reads TGTGCCAGTAGCCCCACGGGACGGTCCCTAGCCAAAAACATTCAGTACTTC. Translated, it gives CASSPTGRSLAKNIQYF.